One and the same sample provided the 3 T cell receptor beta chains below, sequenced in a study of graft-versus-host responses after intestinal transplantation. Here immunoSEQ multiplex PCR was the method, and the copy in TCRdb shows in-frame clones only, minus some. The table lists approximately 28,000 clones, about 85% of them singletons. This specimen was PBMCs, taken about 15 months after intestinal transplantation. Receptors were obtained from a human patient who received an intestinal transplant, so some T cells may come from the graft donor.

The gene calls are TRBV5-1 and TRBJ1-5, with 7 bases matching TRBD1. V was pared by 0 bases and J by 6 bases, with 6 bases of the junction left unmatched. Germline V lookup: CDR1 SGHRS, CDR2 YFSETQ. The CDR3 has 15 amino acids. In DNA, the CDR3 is TGCGCCAGCAGCTTGGACGGCAGGGGGAGTCAGCCCCAGCATTTT. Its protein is CASSLDGRGSQPQHF.

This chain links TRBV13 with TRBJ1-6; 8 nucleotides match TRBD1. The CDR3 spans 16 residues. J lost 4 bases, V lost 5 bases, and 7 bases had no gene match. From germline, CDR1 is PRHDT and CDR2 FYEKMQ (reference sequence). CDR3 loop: CASSPDRGVYNSPLHF. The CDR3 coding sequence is TGTGCCAGCAGCCCCGACAGGGGAGTGTATAATTCACCCCTCCACTTT.

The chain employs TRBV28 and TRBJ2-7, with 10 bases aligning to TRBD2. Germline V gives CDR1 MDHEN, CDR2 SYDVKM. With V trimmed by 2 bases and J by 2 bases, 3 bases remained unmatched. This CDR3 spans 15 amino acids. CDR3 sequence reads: CASSLLAGVAYEQYF. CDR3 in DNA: TGTGCCAGCAGTTTACTAGCGGGAGTGGCCTACGAGCAGTACTTC.